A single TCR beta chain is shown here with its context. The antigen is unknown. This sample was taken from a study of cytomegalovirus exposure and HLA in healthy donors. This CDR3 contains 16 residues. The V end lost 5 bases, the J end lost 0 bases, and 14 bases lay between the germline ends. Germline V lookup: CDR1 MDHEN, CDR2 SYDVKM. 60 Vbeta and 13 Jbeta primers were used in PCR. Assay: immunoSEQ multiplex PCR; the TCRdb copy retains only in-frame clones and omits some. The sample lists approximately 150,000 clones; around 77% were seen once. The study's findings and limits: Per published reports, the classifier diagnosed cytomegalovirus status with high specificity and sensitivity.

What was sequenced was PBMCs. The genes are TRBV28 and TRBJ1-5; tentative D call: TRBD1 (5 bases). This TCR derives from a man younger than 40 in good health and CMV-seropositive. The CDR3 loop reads CASSLIRTNSNQPQHF. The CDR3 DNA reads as TGTGCCAGCAGTCTAATTCGGACAAATAGCAATCAGCCCCAGCATTTT. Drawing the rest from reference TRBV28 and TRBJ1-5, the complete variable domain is DVKVTQSSRYLVKRTGEKVFLECVQDMDHENMFWYRQDPGLGLRLIYFSYDVKMKEKGDIPEGYSVSREKKERFSLILESASTNQTSMYLCASSLIRTNSNQPQHFGDGTRLSIL.